This T cell receptor (beta chain) was sequenced during a study of cytomegalovirus exposure and HLA in healthy donors. About the research overall: There were approximately 81 million unique TCRs (from HLA-typed donors) in an early data release. Whole-study results and caveats: It was only CMV serostatus that was available as immune exposure information.

In the case of this clone: Its antigen remains unknown.

The study ran its PCR with 60 Vbeta and 13 Jbeta primers. As processed by the authors: Unique TCR beta chains numbered about 80 million in a later analysis, with some 9.9 million shared. TCRdb's copy holds only in-frame clones and misses some; the assay was immunoSEQ multiplex PCR. That table is the source of V, J and clone size, and D and trimming were worked out from the DNA. This sample has approximately 140,000 clones, with 79% found just once. V was cut by 0 bases and J by 3 bases, with 15 bases left in between. This CDR3 region has 16 residues. Germline CDR1 and CDR2: SGHRS and YFSETQ. Input material: PBMCs. This clonotype was obtained from a man in his forties or fifties in good health and CMV-seropositive. The chain links TRBV5-1 to TRBJ1-1; a weak D match, TRBD1 (5 bases). The CDR3 here is CASSLADRGLYTEAFF. CDR3 nucleotide sequence: TGCGCCAGCAGCTTGGCCGATAGGGGTCTGTACACTGAAGCTTTCTTT.